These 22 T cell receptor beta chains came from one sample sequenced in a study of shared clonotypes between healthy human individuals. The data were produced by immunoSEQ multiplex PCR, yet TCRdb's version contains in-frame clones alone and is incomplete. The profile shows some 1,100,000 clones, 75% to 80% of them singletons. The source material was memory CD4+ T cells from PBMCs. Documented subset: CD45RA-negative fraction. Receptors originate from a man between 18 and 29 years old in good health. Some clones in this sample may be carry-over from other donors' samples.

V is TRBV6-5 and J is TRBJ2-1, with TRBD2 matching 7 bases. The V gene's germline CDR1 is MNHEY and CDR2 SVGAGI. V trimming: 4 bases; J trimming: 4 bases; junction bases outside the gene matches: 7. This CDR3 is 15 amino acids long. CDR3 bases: TGTGCCAGCAGTTCGTCCGGGACTACATACAATGAGCAGTTCTTC. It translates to CASSSSGTTYNEQFF.

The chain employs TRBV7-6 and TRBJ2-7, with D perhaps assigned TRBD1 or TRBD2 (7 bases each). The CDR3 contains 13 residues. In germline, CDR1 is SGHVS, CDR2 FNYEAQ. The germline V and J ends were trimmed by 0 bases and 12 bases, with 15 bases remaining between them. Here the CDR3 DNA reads TGTGCCAGCAGCTTAGCTTGGGGGGGACAGTGGTACTTC. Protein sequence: CASSLAWGGQWYF.

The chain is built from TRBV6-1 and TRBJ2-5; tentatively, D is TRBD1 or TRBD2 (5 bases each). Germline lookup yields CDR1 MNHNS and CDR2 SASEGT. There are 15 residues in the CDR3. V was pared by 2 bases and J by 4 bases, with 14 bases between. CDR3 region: CASSESGTLGETQYF. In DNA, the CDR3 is TGTGCCAGCAGTGAATCCGGGACGCTTGGAGAGACCCAGTACTTC.

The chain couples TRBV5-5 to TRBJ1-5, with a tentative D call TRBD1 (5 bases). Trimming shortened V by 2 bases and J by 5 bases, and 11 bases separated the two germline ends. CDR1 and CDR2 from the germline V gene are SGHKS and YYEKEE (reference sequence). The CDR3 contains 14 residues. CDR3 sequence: CASSFGGGDQPQHF. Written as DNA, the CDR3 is TGTGCCAGCAGCTTCGGGGGAGGAGATCAGCCCCAGCATTTT.

The DNA for the CDR3 is TGTGCCAGCAGGCAGACTAGCGGCTCCTACAATGAGCAGTTCTTC. This codes for CASRQTSGSYNEQFF. The chain links TRBV2 to TRBJ2-1, with 9 bases aligning to TRBD2. Germline V lookup: CDR1 SNHLY, CDR2 FYNNEI. Trimming removed 6 bases from V and 0 bases from J; junction bases left unmatched: 3. The CDR3 contains 15 residues.

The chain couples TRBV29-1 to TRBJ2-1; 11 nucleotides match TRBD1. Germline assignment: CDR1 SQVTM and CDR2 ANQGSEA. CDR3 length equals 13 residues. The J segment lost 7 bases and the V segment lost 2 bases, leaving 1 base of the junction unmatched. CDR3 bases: TGCAGCGTTGAATGGGACAGGGGGAATGAGCAGTTCTTC. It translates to CSVEWDRGNEQFF.

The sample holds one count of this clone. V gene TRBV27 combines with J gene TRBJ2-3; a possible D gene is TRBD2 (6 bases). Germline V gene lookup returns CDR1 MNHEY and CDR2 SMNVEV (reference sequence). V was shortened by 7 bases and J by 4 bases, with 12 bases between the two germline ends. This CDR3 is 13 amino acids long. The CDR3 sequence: CASMDYGSDTQYF. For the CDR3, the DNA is TGTGCCAGCATGGACTACGGGTCAGATACGCAGTATTTT.

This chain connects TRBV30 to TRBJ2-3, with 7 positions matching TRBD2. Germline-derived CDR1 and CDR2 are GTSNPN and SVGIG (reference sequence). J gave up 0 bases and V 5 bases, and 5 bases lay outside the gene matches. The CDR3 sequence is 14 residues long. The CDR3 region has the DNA TGTGCCTGGGGGCGGGACTATAGCACAGATACGCAGTATTTT. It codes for CAWGRDYSTDTQYF.

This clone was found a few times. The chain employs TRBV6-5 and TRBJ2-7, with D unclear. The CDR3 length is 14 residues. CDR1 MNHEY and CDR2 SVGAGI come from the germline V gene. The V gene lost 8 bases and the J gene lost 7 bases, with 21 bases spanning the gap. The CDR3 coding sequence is TGTGCCAGCGGCTTTGGGCAGTCCCTTAGGGAGCAGTACTTC. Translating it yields CASGFGQSLREQYF.

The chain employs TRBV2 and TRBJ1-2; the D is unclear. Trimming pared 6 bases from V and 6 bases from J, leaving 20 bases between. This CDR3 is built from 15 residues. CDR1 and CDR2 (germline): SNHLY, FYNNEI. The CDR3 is CASRSGFGYMNGYTF. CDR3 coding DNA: TGTGCCAGCAGAAGCGGGTTCGGCTACATGAATGGCTACACCTTC.

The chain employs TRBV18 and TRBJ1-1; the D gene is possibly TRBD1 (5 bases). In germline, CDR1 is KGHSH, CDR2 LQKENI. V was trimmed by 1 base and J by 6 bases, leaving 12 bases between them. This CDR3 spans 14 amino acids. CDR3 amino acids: CASSPLEGRAEAFF. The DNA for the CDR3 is TGTGCCAGCTCACCACTTGAGGGGCGGGCTGAAGCTTTCTTT. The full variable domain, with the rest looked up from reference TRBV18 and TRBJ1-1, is NAGVMQNPRHLVRRRGQEARLRCSPMKGHSHVYWYRQLPEEGLKFMVYLQKENIIDESGMPKERFSAEFPKEGPSILRIQQVVRGDSAAYFCASSPLEGRAEAFFGQGTRLTVV.

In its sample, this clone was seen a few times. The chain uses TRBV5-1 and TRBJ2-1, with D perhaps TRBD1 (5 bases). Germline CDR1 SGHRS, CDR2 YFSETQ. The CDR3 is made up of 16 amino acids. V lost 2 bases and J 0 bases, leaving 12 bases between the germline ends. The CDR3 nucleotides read TGCGCCAGCAGCTTCGACGGGCAGGGCTCCTACAATGAGCAGTTCTTC. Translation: CASSFDGQGSYNEQFF.

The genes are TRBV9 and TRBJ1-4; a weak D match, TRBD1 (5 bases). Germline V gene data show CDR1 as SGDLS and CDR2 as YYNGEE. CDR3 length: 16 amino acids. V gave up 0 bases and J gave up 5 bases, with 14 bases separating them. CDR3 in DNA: TGTGCCAGCAGCGTAGGATCGGCTGGGGGAAATGAAAAACTGTTTTTT. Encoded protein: CASSVGSAGGNEKLFF.

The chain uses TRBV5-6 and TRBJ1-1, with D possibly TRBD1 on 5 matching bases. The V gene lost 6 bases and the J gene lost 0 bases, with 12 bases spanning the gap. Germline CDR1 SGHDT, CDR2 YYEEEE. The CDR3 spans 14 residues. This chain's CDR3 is CASNWGSMNTEAFF. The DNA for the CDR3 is TGTGCCAGCAATTGGGGGTCCATGAACACTGAAGCTTTCTTT.

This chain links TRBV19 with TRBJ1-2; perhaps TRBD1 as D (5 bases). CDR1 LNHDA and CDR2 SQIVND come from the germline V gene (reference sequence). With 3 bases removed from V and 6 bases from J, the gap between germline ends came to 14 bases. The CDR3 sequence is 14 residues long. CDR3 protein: CASSIAGTFDGYTF. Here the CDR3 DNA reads TGTGCCAGTAGTATCGCTGGGACTTTTGATGGCTACACCTTC.

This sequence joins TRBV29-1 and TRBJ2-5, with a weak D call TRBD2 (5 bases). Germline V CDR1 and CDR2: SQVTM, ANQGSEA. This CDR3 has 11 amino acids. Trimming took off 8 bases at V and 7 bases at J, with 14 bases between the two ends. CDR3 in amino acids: CSCDQGGTQYF. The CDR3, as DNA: TGCAGCTGCGACCAAGGAGGGACCCAGTACTTC.

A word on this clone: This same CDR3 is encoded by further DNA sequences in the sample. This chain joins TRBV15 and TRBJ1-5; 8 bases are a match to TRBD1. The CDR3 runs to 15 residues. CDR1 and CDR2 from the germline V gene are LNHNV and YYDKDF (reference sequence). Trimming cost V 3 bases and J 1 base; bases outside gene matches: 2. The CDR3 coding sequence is TGTGCCACCAGCAGGGGGACAGGCAGCAATCAGCCCCAGCATTTT. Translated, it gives CATSRGTGSNQPQHF.

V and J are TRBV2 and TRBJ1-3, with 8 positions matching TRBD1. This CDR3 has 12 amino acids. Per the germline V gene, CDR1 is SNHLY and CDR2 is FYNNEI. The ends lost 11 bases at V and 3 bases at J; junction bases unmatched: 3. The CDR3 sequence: CAGQGDGNTIYF. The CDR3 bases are TGTGCCGGACAGGGTGATGGAAACACCATATATTTT. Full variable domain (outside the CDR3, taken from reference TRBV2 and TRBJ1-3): EPEVTQTPSHQVTQMGQEVILRCVPISNHLYFYWYRQILGQKVEFLVSFYNNEISEKSEIFDDQFSVERPDGSNFTLKIRSTKLEDSAMYFCAGQGDGNTIYFGEGSWLTVV.

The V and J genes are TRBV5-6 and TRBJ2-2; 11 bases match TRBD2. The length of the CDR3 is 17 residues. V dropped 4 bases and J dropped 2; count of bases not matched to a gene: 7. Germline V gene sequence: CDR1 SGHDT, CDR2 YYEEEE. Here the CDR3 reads CASSLTSGRPNTGELFF. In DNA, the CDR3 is TGTGCCAGCAGCCTCACTAGCGGGAGACCAAACACCGGGGAGCTGTTTTTT.

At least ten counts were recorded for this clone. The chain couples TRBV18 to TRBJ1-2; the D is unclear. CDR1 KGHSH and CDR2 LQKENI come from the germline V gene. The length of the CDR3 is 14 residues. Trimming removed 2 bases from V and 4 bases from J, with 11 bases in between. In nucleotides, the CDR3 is TGTGCCAGCTCACCATCAGTTGGCGGCTATGGCTACACCTTC. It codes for CASSPSVGGYGYTF.

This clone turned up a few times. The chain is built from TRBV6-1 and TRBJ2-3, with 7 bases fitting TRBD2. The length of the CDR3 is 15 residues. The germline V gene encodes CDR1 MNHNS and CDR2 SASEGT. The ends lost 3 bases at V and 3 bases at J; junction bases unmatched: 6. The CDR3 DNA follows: TGTGCCAGCAGTGAGGGATACGGGAGGACAGATACGCAGTATTTT. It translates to CASSEGYGRTDTQYF.

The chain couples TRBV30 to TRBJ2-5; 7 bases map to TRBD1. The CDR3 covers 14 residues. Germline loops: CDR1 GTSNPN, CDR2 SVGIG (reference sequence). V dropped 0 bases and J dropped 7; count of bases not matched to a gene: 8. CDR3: CAWSVLTRQGTQYF. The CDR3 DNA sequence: TGTGCCTGGAGTGTACTGACAAGACAGGGGACCCAGTACTTC.